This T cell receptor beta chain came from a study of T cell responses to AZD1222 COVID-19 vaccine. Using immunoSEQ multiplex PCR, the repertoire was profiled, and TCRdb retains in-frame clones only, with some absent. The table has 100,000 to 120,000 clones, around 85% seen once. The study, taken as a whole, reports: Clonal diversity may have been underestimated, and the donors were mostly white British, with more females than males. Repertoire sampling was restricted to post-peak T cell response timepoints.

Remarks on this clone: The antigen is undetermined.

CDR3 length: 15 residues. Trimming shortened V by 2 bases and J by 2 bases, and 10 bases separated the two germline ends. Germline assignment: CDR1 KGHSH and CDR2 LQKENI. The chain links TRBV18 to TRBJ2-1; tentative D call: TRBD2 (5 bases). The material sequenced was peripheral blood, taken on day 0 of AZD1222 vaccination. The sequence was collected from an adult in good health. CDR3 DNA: TGTGCCAGCTCACCAGGGCTAGCTACCTACAATGAGCAGTTCTTC. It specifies CASSPGLATYNEQFF. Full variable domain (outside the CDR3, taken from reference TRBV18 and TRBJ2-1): NAGVMQNPRHLVRRRGQEARLRCSPMKGHSHVYWYRQLPEEGLKFMVYLQKENIIDESGMPKERFSAEFPKEGPSILRIQQVVRGDSAAYFCASSPGLATYNEQFFGPGTRLTVL.